A single sample is the source of the 20 T cell receptor beta chains below, sequenced in a study of molecular identifiers for immune sequencing clone quantification. TCRdb ran MiXCR on the PCR reads and lists one entry per CDR3 protein. This table has tens of thousands of distinct CDR3 sequences, 15% to 20% appearing once. Sequenced input: naive CD8+ T cells from blood, with Jurkat cell RNA spiked in. As to subset: FACS-sorted CD8+CD4-CCR7+CD45RA+ naive T cells. The receptors come from a human donor in good health. Some libraries in this study had Jurkat cell RNA spiked in.

J is TRBJ2-7 and V is TRBV11-2; D call uncertain. The V and J ends lost 3 bases and 2 bases respectively, with 11 bases between them. This CDR3 contains 14 residues. CDR1 is SGHAT and CDR2 is FQNNGV in the germline V gene. CDR3 sequence: CASSLSGTAYEQYF. For the CDR3, the DNA is TGTGCCAGCAGCTTGAGTGGCACCGCCTACGAGCAGTACTTC. The variable domain in full, with the rest retrieved from reference TRBV11-2 and TRBJ2-7, is EAGVAQSPRYKIIEKRQSVAFWCNPISGHATLYWYQQILGQGPKLLIQFQNNGVVDDSQLPKDRFSAERLKGVDSTLKIQPAKLEDSAVYLCASSLSGTAYEQYFGPGTRLTVT.

Concerning this clonotype: It is likely a read error, because the conserved phenylalanine at the end of the CDR3 is missing. The V and J genes are TRBV5-4 and TRBJ2-3; D is ambiguous. The CDR3 is 17 amino acids. Germline loops: CDR1 SGHNT, CDR2 YYREEE (reference sequence). The V and J ends lost 0 bases and 3 bases respectively, with 17 bases between them. Written as DNA, the CDR3 is TGTGCCAGCAGCTTGGGGGGAAGAGGACCCCTTACAGATACGCAGTATCTT. Amino acids: CASSLGGRGPLTDTQYL.

With respect to this clonotype: A single base separates this from a much larger clone, so it may be a read error. The CDR3 nucleotides are TGTGCCAGCGGCGTAGAGGACACCGGGGAGCTGTTTTTT. The encoded protein is CASGVEDTGELFF. The chain carries TRBV9 and TRBJ2-2; D call uncertain. The CDR3 consists of 13 residues. CDR1 and CDR2 from the germline V gene are SGDLS and YYNGEE.

This clonotype occurred many times. The rearrangement uses TRBV11-3 and TRBJ2-7; 8 nucleotides align to TRBD2. The junction had 9 bases not matched to a gene; V was cut back by 6 bases and J by 2 bases. Germline lookup yields CDR1 SGHNT and CDR2 YENEEA. The CDR3 sequence is 15 residues long. CDR3 bases: TGTGCCAGCAGGCTAGCGGGCGAATACCCCTACGAGCAGTACTTC. Its protein product is CASRLAGEYPYEQYF.

Worth noting for this clonotype: Since a much larger clone is just one base distant, this may be a read error. This chain joins TRBV28 and TRBJ2-2; the match to TRBD1 covers 9 bases. There are 15 residues in the CDR3. CDR1 and CDR2 (germline): MDHEN, SYDVKM. The V gene end was trimmed by 6 bases and the J gene end by 0 bases; junction bases not matched to a gene: 2. CDR3 nucleotides: TGTGCCAGCAGGGGACAGGGAGCGAACACCGGGGAGCTGTTTTTT. Translating gives CASRGQGANTGELFF.

This clonotype was picked up many times. J is TRBJ2-2 and V is TRBV29-1, with a tentative D call TRBD1 (6 bases). CDR1 is SQVTM and CDR2 is ANQGSEA in the germline V gene. This CDR3 has 14 residues. Trimming shortened V by 7 bases and J by 1 base, and 13 bases separated the two germline ends. The CDR3 sequence: CSASDRRNTGELFF. The CDR3, as DNA: TGCAGCGCATCAGACAGGAGGAACACCGGGGAGCTGTTTTTT.

This clonotype was counted a few times. The CDR3 region is CASSLVSRGGEQYF. As DNA, the CDR3 is TGTGCCAGCAGTTTGGTCTCTAGAGGAGGCGAGCAGTACTTC. The chain uses TRBV12-3 or TRBV12-4 and TRBJ2-7; the D gene is possibly TRBD2 (5 bases). Trimming stripped 3 bases from V and 6 bases from J, with 15 bases between. The CDR3 sequence is 14 residues long.

This clonotype was recorded at least ten times. This rearrangement joins TRBV6-5 to TRBJ1-1; D is possibly TRBD1 (5 bases). Germline V gene data show CDR1 as MNHEY and CDR2 as SVGAGI. Trimming shortened V by 2 bases and J by 4 bases, and 8 bases separated the two germline ends. The CDR3 totals 13 residues. The CDR3 coding sequence is TGTGCCAGCAGTTACCCCGGGGGCACTGAAGCTTTCTTT. It is translated as CASSYPGGTEAFF.

This clonotype was counted at least ten times. The V call is TRBV5-1, the J call TRBJ1-1; D unclear. The germline gives CDR1 SGHRS, CDR2 YFSETQ. Trimming removed 0 bases at V and 1 base at J, with 7 bases between. This CDR3 has 14 amino acids. The DNA for the CDR3 is TGCGCCAGCAGCTTGGTTCCCGAGAACACTGAAGCTTTCTTT. Translation: CASSLVPENTEAFF.

The V and J genes are TRBV7-2 and TRBJ2-7; 7 bases map to TRBD1. There are 12 residues in the CDR3. V trimming: 8 bases; J trimming: 3 bases; junction bases outside the gene matches: 4. CDR1 is SGHTA and CDR2 is FQGNSA in the germline V gene. The CDR3 region is CASLGDSYEQYF. The CDR3 nucleotides are TGTGCCAGCCTCGGGGACAGCTACGAGCAGTACTTC.

Note on this clonotype: One base away lies a much larger clone, so this may be a sequencing read error. Because it lacks the conserved phenylalanine or tryptophan at the end, this CDR3 is likely a read error. The chain joins TRBV12-3 or TRBV12-4 to TRBJ2-1, with TRBD2 matching over 12 bases. The CDR3 is made up of 16 amino acids. The J segment lost 6 bases and the V segment lost 2 bases, leaving 5 bases of the junction unmatched. The CDR3 region is CASSLMTSGSGNEQFY. Here the CDR3 DNA reads TGTGCCAGCAGTTTAATGACTAGCGGGAGTGGCAATGAGCAGTTCTAC.

There are many counts of this clonotype. The chain is built from TRBV12-3 or TRBV12-4 and TRBJ2-3; D tentatively reads TRBD1 or TRBD2 (5 bases each). The CDR3 is 16 amino acids. V was shortened by 6 bases and J by 0 bases, with 16 bases between the two germline ends. In DNA form, the CDR3 reads TGTGCCAGCAGCTTCCCCCGGGACGAAAGCACAGATACGCAGTATTTT. This translates into CASSFPRDESTDTQYF.

There are many counts of this clonotype. The V call is TRBV3-1, the J call TRBJ2-7; unclear D gene. This CDR3 region has 14 residues. CDR1 is LGHDT, CDR2 YNNKEL, per germline (reference sequence). V was pared by 4 bases and J by 6 bases, with 16 bases between. CDR3 DNA sequence: TGTGCCAGCAGCCGGGGAAGCTTCCCCGGCGAGCAGTACTTC. This translates into CASSRGSFPGEQYF.

Concerning this clonotype: A much larger clone is a single base away; this may be a read error. The rearrangement joins TRBV27 to TRBJ2-7, with 9 bases lining up with TRBD1. The CDR3 covers 15 residues. Germline V CDR1 and CDR2: MNHEY, SMNVEV (reference sequence). V was pared by 5 bases and J by 1 base, with 6 bases of the junction left unmatched. CDR3 protein: CASSPPGQGSYEQYF. CDR3 coding DNA: TGTGCCAGCAGTCCCCCGGGACAGGGTTCCTACGAGCAGTACTTC.

This clonotype was seen many times. The chain links TRBV6-5 to TRBJ1-2, with D unclear. The CDR3 runs to 15 residues. The germline gives CDR1 MNHEY, CDR2 SVGAGI. V dropped 2 bases and J dropped 4 bases, with 14 bases sitting between them. The CDR3 here is CASSYSPRDRYGYTF. The CDR3, as DNA: TGTGCCAGCAGTTACAGCCCCAGAGACCGCTATGGCTACACCTTC.

This clonotype showed up many times. The chain has TRBV7-6 and TRBJ2-7, with D possibly being TRBD1 (6 bases). There are 14 residues in the CDR3. With 0 bases removed from V and 5 bases from J, the gap between germline ends came to 11 bases. Germline CDR1 is SGHVS and CDR2 is FNYEAQ. The CDR3 DNA is TGTGCCAGCAGCTTAGCTGGGGGCGCGGACGAGCAGTACTTC. Protein: CASSLAGGADEQYF.

This clonotype was seen at least ten times. The chain combines TRBV4-1 with TRBJ2-2; 10 positions match TRBD1. CDR3 length equals 20 residues. Germline V lookup: CDR1 MGHRA, CDR2 YSYEKL. V dropped 2 bases and J dropped 2; count of bases not matched to a gene: 14. The CDR3 is CASSQSHSPRDRGNTGELFF. The CDR3 DNA reads as TGCGCCAGCAGCCAATCCCATAGCCCCCGGGACAGGGGTAACACCGGGGAGCTGTTTTTT.

Points on this clonotype: Just one base apart from a much larger clone, this may be a read error. The chain joins TRBV6-6 to TRBJ2-1, with TRBD2 matching over 9 bases. CDR1 and CDR2 from the germline V gene are MNHNY and SVGAGI (reference sequence). The CDR3 covers 14 residues. The ends lost 4 bases at V and 12 bases at J; junction bases unmatched: 10. The CDR3 loop reads CASSLMREGVGQFF. The CDR3 DNA is TGTGCCAGCAGTTTGATGCGGGAGGGGGTTGGGCAGTTCTTC.

Remarks on this clonotype: One junction end disagrees with the germline gene, perhaps due to a read error. The chain recombines TRBV28 with TRBJ1-1; possible D gene TRBD1, 5 bases. This CDR3 contains 14 residues. Germline-derived CDR1 and CDR2 are MDHEN and SYDVKM. The CDR3 loop is CASSLGRENTEALF. The CDR3 region has the DNA TGTGCCAGCAGCCTGGGACGGGAGAACACTGAAGCTCTCTTT.

This clonotype was detected many times. This rearrangement joins TRBV12-3 or TRBV12-4 to TRBJ2-1, with 8 bases that match TRBD2. After removal of 5 bases from V and 5 bases from J, the junction contained 11 bases not matched to a gene. The CDR3 runs to 16 residues. CDR3 sequence: CASSPPGTSSHNEQFF. The CDR3 nucleotides read TGTGCCAGCAGTCCCCCCGGGACTAGTTCCCACAATGAGCAGTTCTTC.